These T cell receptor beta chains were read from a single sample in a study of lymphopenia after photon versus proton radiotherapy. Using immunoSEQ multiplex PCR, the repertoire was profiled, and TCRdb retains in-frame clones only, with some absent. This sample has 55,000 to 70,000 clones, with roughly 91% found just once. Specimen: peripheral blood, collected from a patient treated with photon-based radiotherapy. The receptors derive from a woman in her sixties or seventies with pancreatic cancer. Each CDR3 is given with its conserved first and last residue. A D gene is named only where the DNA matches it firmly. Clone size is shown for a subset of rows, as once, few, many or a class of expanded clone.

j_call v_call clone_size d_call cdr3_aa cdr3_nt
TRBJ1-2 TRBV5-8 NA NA CASSSAGASYTF TGTGCCAGCAGCTCAGCGGGGGCGAGCTACACCTTC
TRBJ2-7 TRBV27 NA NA CASSSPRDAAYEQYF TGTGCCAGCAGTTCCCCCCGGGACGCCGCCTACGAGCAGTACTTC
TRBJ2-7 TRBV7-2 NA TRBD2 CASSLDGGGRYEQYF TGTGCCAGCAGCTTAGACGGGGGAGGGAGGTACGAGCAGTACTTC
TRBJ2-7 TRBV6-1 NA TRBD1 CASSARQGLTVRGQQYF TGTGCCAGCAGTGCCCGACAGGGGCTCACCGTTAGGGGCCAGCAGTACTTC
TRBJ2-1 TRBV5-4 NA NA CASSLVDVYNEQFF TGTGCCAGCAGCTTGGTGGACGTTTACAATGAGCAGTTCTTC
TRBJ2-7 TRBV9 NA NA CASSVEEGPYEQYF TGTGCCAGCAGCGTAGAGGAAGGGCCGTACGAGCAGTACTTC
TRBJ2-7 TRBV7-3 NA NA CASSLTGHYEQYF TGTGCCAGCAGCTTAACGGGGCACTACGAGCAGTACTTC
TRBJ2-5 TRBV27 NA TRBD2 CASSSGTTRQETQYF TGTGCCAGCAGTTCTGGGACTACCCGACAGGAGACCCAGTACTTC
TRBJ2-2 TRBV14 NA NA CASSPHLRATGELFF TGTGCCAGCAGCCCCCACCTGAGGGCCACCGGGGAGCTGTTTTTT
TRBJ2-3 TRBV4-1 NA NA CASSQDPRQHTDTQYF TGCGCCAGCAGCCAAGACCCCAGGCAACACACAGATACGCAGTATTTT
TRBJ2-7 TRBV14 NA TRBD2 CASSQGGTSSHEQYF TGTGCCAGCAGCCAAGGGGGGACTAGCAGTCACGAGCAGTACTTC
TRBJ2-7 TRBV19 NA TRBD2 CASSKRTSGSKYEQYF TGTGCCAGTAGTAAACGGACTAGCGGGAGTAAGTACGAGCAGTACTTC
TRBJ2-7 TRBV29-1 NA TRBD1 CSVRQGGSYEQYF TGCAGCGTACGACAGGGTGGGTCCTACGAGCAGTACTTC
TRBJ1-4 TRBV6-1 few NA CASSVWGLNEKLFF TGTGCCAGCAGTGTGTGGGGGCTTAATGAAAAACTGTTTTTT
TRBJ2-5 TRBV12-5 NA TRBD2 CASGLSTSGGPPTQYF TGTGCTAGTGGTTTGAGCACTAGCGGGGGTCCACCGACCCAGTACTTC
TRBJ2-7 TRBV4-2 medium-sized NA CASSHRTEPYEQYF TGTGCCAGCAGCCACCGGACAGAACCCTACGAGCAGTACTTC
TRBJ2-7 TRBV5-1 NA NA CASSSVGNAYEQYF TGCGCCAGCAGCTCAGTCGGCAACGCCTACGAGCAGTACTTC
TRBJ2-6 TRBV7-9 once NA CASSLVLSGANVLTF TGTGCCAGCAGCTTAGTGCTCTCTGGGGCCAACGTCCTGACTTTC
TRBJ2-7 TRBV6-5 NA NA CASKAGPYEQYF TGTGCCAGCAAGGCAGGCCCCTACGAGCAGTACTTC
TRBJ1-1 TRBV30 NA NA CAWSLLNTEAFF TGTGCCTGGAGTTTACTGAACACTGAAGCTTTCTTT
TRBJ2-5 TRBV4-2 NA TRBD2 CASSQELALVQTQYF TGTGCCAGCAGCCAAGAACTAGCGCTAGTACAGACCCAGTACTTC
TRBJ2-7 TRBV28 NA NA CATVRGYTYEQYF TGTGCCACAGTTAGGGGGTACACCTACGAGCAGTACTTC
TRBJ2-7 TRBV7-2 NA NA CASSKTDYEQYF TGTGCCAGCAGCAAAACTGACTACGAGCAGTACTTC
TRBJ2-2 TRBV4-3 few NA CASSQARGTGELFF TGCGCCAGCAGCCAAGCAAGGGGGACCGGGGAGCTGTTTTTT